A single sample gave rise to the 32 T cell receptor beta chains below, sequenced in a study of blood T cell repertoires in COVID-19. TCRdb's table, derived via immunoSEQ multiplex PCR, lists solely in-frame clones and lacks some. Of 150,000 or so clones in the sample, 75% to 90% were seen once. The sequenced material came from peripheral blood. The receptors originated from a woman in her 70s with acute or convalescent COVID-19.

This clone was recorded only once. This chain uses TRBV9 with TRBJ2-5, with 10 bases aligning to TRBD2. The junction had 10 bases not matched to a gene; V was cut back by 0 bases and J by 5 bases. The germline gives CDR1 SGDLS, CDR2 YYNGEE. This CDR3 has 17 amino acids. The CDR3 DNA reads TGTGCCAGCAGCGTAGGGTTGAGCGGGGGGGCCCCGGAGACCCAGTACTTC. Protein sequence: CASSVGLSGGAPETQYF.

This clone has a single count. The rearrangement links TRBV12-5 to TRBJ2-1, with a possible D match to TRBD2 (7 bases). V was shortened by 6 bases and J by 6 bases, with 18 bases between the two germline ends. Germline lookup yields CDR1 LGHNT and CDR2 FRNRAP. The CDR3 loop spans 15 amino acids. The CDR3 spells CASGLGGLRANEQFF. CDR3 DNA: TGTGCTAGTGGACTCGGGGGGCTCAGGGCCAATGAGCAGTTCTTC.

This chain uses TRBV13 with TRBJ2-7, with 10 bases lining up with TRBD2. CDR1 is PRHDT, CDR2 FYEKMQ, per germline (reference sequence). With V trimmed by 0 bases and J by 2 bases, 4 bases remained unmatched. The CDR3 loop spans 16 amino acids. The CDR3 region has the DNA TGTGCCAGCAGCTTAGGTAAAGCGGGGGGGCCCTACGAGCAGTACTTC. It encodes CASSLGKAGGPYEQYF. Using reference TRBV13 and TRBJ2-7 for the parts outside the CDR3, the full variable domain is AAGVIQSPRHLIKEKRETATLKCYPIPRHDTVYWYQQGPGQDPQFLISFYEKMQSDKGSIPDRFSAQQFSDYHSELNMSSLELGDSALYFCASSLGKAGGPYEQYFGPGTRLTVT.

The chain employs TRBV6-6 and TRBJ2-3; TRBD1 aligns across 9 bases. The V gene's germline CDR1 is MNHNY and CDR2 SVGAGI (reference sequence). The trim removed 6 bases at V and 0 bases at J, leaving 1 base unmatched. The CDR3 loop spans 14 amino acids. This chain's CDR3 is CASRGTGSTDTQYF. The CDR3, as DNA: TGTGCCAGCAGAGGGACAGGGAGCACAGATACGCAGTATTTT.

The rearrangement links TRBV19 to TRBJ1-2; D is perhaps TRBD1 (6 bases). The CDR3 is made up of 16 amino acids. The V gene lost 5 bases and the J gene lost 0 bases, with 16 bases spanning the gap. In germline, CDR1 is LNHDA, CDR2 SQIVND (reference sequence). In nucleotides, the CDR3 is TGTGCCAGTAGTTCACAGGGTTTCCAGTCTAACTATGGCTACACCTTC. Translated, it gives CASSSQGFQSNYGYTF.

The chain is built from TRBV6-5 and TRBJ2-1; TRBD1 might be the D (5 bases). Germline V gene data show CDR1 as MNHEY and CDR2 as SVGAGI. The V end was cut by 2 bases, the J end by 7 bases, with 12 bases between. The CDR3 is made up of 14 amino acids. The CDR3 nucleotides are TGTGCCAGCAGTTACAGGGGAAGGGAAAATGAGCAGTTCTTC. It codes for CASSYRGRENEQFF.

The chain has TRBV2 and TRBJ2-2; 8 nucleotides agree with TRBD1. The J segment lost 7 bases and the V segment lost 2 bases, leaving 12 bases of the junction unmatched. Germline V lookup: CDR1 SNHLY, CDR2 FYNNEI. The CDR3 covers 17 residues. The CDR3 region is CASSERMRTGYDGELFF. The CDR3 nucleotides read TGTGCCAGCAGTGAAAGGATGAGGACAGGGTACGACGGGGAGCTGTTTTTT.

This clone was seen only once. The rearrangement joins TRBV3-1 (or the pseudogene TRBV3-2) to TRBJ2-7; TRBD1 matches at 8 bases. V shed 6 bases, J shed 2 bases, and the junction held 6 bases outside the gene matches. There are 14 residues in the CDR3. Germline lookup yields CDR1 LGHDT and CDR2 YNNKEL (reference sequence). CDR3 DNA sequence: TGTGCCAGCAGTCACGGGACAGGTCCCTACGAGCAGTACTTC. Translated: CASSHGTGPYEQYF.

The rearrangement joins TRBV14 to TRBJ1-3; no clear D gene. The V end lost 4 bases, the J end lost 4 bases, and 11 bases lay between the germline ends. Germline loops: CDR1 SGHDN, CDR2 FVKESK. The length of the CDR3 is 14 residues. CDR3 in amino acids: CASSPWGGGNTIYF. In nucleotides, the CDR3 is TGTGCCAGCAGCCCTTGGGGAGGCGGAAACACCATATATTTT.

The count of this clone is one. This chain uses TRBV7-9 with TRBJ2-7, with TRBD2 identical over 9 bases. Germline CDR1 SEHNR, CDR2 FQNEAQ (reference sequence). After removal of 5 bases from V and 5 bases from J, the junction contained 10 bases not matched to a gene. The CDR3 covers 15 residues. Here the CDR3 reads CASSLTGTSFHEQYF. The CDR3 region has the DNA TGTGCCAGCAGCCTAACCGGGACTAGCTTCCACGAGCAGTACTTC.

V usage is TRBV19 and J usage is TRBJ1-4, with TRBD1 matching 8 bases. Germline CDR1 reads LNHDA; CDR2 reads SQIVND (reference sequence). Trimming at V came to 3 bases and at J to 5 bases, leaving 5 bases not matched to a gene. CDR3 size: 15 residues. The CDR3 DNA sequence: TGTGCCAGTAGTATCCGGACAGGGCTCAATGAAAAACTGTTTTTT. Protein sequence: CASSIRTGLNEKLFF.

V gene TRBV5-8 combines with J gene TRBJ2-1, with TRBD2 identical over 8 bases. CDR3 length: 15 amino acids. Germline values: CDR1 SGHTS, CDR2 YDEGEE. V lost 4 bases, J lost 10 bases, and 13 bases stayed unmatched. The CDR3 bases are TGTGCCAGCAGCCACTGGACTAGCCTATCGAGGGAGCAGTTCTTC. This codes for CASSHWTSLSREQFF.

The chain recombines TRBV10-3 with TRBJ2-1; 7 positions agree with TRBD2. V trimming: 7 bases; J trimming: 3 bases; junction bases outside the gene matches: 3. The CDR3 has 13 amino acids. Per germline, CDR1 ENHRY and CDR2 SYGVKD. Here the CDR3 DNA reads TGTGCCATCAAACGGGGGGACTACAATGAGCAGTTCTTC. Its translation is CAIKRGDYNEQFF.

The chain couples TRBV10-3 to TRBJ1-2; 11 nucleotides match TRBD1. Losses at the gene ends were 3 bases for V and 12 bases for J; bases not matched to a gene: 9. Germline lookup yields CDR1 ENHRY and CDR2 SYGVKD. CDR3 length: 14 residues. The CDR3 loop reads CAISDKGQGVSHTF. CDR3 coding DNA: TGTGCCATCAGTGATAAGGGACAGGGGGTGTCTCACACCTTC.

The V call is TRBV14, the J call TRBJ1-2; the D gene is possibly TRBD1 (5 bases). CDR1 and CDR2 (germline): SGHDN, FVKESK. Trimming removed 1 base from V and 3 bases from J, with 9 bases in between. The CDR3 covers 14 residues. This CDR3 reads CASSQVDSYYGYTF. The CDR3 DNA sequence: TGTGCCAGCAGCCAAGTTGACAGCTACTATGGCTACACCTTC.

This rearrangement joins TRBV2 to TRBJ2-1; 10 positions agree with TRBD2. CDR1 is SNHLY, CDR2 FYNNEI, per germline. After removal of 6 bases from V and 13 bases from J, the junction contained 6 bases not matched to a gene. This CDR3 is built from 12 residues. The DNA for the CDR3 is TGTGCCAGCAGGGGACTAGCGACCGTTCAGTTCTTC. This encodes CASRGLATVQFF.

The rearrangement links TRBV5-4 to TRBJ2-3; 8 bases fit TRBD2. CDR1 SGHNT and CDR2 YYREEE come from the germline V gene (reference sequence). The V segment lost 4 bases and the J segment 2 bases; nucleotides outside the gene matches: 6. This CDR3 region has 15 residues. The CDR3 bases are TGTGCCAGCAGCCGCAGCGGGGGAAACACAGATACGCAGTATTTT. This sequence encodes CASSRSGGNTDTQYF.

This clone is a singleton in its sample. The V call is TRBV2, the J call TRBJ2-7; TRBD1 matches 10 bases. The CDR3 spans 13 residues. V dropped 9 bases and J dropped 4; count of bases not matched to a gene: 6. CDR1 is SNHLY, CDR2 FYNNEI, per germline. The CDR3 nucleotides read TGTGCCAGGGGGGACAGGGGTGGATACGAGCAGTACTTC. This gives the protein CARGDRGGYEQYF.

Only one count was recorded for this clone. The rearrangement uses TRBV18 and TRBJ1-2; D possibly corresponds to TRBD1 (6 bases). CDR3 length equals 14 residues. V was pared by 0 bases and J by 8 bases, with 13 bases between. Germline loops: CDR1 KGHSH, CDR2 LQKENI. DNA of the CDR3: TGTGCCAGCTCACCACCGACCTGGGGGCACGGCTACACCTTC. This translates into CASSPPTWGHGYTF.

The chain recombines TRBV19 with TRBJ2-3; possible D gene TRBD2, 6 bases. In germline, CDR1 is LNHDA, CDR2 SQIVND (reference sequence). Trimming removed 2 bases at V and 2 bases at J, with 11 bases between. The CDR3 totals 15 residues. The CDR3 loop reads CASSISAGNTDTQYF. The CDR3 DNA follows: TGTGCCAGTAGTATATCTGCGGGGAACACAGATACGCAGTATTTT.

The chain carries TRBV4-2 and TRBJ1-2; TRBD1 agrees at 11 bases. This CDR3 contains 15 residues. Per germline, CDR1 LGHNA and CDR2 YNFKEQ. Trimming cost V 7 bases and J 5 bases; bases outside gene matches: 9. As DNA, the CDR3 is TGTGCCAGCACCCCCGGACAGGGGGCCTTTTATGGCTACACCTTC. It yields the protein CASTPGQGAFYGYTF.

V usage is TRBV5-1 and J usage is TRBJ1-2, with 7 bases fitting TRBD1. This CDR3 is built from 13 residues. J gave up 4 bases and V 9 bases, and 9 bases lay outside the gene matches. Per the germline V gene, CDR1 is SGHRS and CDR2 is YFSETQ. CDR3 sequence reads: CATRDSESYGYTF. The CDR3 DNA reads TGCGCCACCAGGGACAGCGAGAGCTATGGCTACACCTTC.

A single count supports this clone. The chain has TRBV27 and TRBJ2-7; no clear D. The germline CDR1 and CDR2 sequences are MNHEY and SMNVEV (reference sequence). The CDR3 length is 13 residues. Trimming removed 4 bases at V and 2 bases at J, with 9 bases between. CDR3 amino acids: CASSSPPTYEQYF. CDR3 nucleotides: TGTGCCAGCAGTTCACCACCTACCTACGAGCAGTACTTC.

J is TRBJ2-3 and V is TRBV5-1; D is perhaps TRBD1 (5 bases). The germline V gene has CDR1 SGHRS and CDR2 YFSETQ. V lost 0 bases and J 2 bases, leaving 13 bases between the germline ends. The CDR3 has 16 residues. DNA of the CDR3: TGCGCCAGCAGCTTGGCTTCCAGGGTTGACACAGATACGCAGTATTTT. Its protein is CASSLASRVDTDTQYF.

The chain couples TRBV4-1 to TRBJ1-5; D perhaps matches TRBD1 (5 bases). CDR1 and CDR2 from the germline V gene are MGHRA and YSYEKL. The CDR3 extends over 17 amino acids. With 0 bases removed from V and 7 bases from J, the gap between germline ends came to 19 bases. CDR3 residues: CASSQDSIYGRGQPQHF. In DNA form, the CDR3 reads TGCGCCAGCAGCCAAGACTCCATTTATGGGAGGGGCCAGCCCCAGCATTTT.

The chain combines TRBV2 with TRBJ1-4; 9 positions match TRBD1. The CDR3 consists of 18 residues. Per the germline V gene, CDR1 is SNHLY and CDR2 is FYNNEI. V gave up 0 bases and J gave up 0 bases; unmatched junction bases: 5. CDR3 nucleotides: TGTGCCAGCAGTGAAGCTGCCGGGACAGGGCCAACTAATGAAAAACTGTTTTTT. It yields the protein CASSEAAGTGPTNEKLFF. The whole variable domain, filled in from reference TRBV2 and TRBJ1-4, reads EPEVTQTPSHQVTQMGQEVILRCVPISNHLYFYWYRQILGQKVEFLVSFYNNEISEKSEIFDDQFSVERPDGSNFTLKIRSTKLEDSAMYFCASSEAAGTGPTNEKLFFGSGTQLSVL.

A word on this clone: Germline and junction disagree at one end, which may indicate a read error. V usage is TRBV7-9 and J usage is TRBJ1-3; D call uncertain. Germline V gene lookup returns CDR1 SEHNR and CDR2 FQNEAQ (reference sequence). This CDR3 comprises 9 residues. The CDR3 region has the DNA TGTGCCAGCAGCTCCGGCGGGCCATTT. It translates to CASSSGGPF.

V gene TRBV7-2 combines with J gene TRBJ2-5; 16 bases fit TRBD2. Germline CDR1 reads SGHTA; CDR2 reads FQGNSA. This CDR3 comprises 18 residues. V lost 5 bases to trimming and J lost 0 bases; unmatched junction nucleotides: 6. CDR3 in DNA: TGTGCCAGCAGCCCGGGACTAGCGGGGGGGGGTTACCAAGAGACCCAGTACTTC. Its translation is CASSPGLAGGGYQETQYF.

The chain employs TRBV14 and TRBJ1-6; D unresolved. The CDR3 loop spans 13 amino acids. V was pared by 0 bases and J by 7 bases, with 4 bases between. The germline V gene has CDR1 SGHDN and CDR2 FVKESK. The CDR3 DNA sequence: TGTGCCAGCAGCCAAGATCTGAATTCACCCCTCCACTTT. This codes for CASSQDLNSPLHF.

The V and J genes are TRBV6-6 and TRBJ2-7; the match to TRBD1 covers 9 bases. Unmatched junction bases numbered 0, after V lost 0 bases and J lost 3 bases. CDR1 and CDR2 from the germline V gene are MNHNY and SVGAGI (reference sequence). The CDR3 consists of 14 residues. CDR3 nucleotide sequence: TGTGCCAGCAGTTACTCGACAGGGGGCTACGAGCAGTACGTC. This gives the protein CASSYSTGGYEQYV.

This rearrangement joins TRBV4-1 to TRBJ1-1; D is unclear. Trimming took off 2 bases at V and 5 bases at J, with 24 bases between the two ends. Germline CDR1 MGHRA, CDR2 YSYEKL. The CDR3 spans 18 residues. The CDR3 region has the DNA TGCGCCAGCAGCCAAACCCTGGTCCCAGACGAAAGGAGGACTGAAGCTTTCTTT. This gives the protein CASSQTLVPDERRTEAFF.

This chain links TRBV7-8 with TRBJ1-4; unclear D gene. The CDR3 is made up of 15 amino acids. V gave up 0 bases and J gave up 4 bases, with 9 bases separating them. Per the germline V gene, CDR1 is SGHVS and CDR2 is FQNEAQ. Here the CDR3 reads CASSLADSLNEKLFF. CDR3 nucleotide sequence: TGTGCCAGCAGCTTAGCTGACTCCCTTAATGAAAAACTGTTTTTT.